Listed here are 13 T cell receptor beta chains from one sample, sequenced in a study of blood T cell repertoires in COVID-19. Some clones are missing from TCRdb's copy, which holds only in-frame ones; the method was immunoSEQ multiplex PCR. The table lists 75,000 or so clones, 87% of them singletons. The sequenced material came from peripheral blood. These receptors all come from a woman aged 80 or over with active or convalescent COVID-19.

The CDR3 DNA is TGTGCCAGCCACCAGGGGGTGCAGCCCCAGCATTTT. Translating it yields CASHQGVQPQHF. This sequence joins TRBV28 and TRBJ1-5; 7 bases fit TRBD1. The CDR3 length is 12 residues. Germline loops: CDR1 MDHEN, CDR2 SYDVKM. V shed 8 bases, J shed 7 bases, and the junction held 5 bases outside the gene matches.

The V gene is TRBV15, the J gene TRBJ2-1; 9 bases are shared with TRBD2. Germline loops: CDR1 LNHNV, CDR2 YYDKDF (reference sequence). CDR3 length equals 16 residues. Losses at the gene ends were 0 bases for V and 6 bases for J; bases not matched to a gene: 6. CDR3 in amino acids: CATSRDLRGGGNEQFF. The CDR3 DNA is TGTGCCACCAGCAGAGATCTGCGGGGGGGCGGCAATGAGCAGTTCTTC.

The chain employs TRBV3-1 (or the pseudogene TRBV3-2) and TRBJ1-1; TRBD1 might be the D (5 bases). Trimming left V 4 bases short and J 3 bases short, with 12 bases between. This CDR3 spans 14 amino acids. Germline V gene data show CDR1 as LGHDT and CDR2 as YNNKEL (reference sequence). CDR3 in DNA: TGTGCCAGCAGCCCTATGGGGGGATACACTGAAGCTTTCTTT. Residues: CASSPMGGYTEAFF.

The CDR3 loop is CASSQGGILQNYGYTF. The CDR3 DNA reads as TGTGCCAGCAGCCAGGGAGGGATTTTACAGAACTATGGCTACACCTTC. V is TRBV7-9 and J is TRBJ1-2; the D gene is possibly TRBD1 (5 bases). Trimming stripped 5 bases from V and 2 bases from J, with 18 bases between. This CDR3 has 16 amino acids. CDR1 and CDR2 from the germline V gene are SEHNR and FQNEAQ (reference sequence).

The chain employs TRBV13 and TRBJ1-4; weak D call: TRBD1 (5 bases). The CDR3 runs to 13 residues. V dropped 5 bases and J dropped 5 bases, with 9 bases sitting between them. Germline V lookup: CDR1 PRHDT, CDR2 FYEKMQ (reference sequence). CDR3 nucleotide sequence: TGTGCCAGCAGCCCGCGACAGAATGAAAAACTGTTTTTT. This sequence encodes CASSPRQNEKLFF.

This clone is a singleton in its sample. The rearrangement uses TRBV6-1 and TRBJ2-7; no clear D gene. This CDR3 is 13 amino acids long. Germline lookup yields CDR1 MNHNS and CDR2 SASEGT. Trimming removed 3 bases from V and 3 bases from J, with 9 bases in between. The CDR3 bases are TGTGCCAGCAGTGATGGCATGGTCTACGAGCAGTACTTC. Translation gives CASSDGMVYEQYF.

The chain links TRBV29-1 to TRBJ2-3, with D perhaps matching TRBD2 (5 bases). Trimming removed 4 bases from V and 1 base from J, with 21 bases in between. The germline V gene has CDR1 SQVTM and CDR2 ANQGSEA. The CDR3 sequence is 17 residues long. CDR3 in DNA: TGCAGCGTTGCGAACCCTCTGGGTCGAGGGCGCACAGATACGCAGTATTTT. This gives the protein CSVANPLGRGRTDTQYF.

This clone was detected only once. The CDR3 nucleotides read TGTGCCAGCAGCGCCTCAGCGGGGGGTCTGGATGAGCAGTTCTTC. Its translation is CASSASAGGLDEQFF. The J gene is TRBJ2-1, the V gene TRBV7-2; 9 bases are shared with TRBD2. Germline assignment: CDR1 SGHTA and CDR2 FQGNSA. The CDR3 totals 15 residues. Trimming at V came to 5 bases and at J to 8 bases, leaving 10 bases not matched to a gene. Filled out from reference TRBV7-2 and TRBJ2-1, the complete variable domain reads GAGVSQSPSNKVTEKGKDVELRCDPISGHTALYWYRQSLGQGLEFLIYFQGNSAPDKSGLPSDRFSAERTGGSVSTLTIQRTQQEDSAVYLCASSASAGGLDEQFFGPGTRLTVL.

This sequence joins TRBV11-2 and TRBJ2-7; the D gene is possibly TRBD1 (5 bases). The length of the CDR3 is 17 residues. The germline V gene encodes CDR1 SGHAT and CDR2 FQNNGV. Trimming pared 1 base from V and 1 base from J, leaving 17 bases between. This CDR3 reads CASSLGSVGPRSYEQYF. The CDR3 DNA is TGTGCCAGCAGCTTAGGGTCCGTGGGGCCCAGATCCTACGAGCAGTACTTC.

This chain links TRBV7-8 with TRBJ1-2, with 7 bases lining up with TRBD1. Germline V gene data show CDR1 as SGHVS and CDR2 as FQNEAQ. The CDR3 is 14 residues long. V lost 5 bases and J lost 4; bases outside the gene matches: 7. The CDR3 spells CASSRRDSFYGYTF. As DNA, the CDR3 is TGTGCCAGCAGCCGACGGGACAGTTTCTATGGCTACACCTTC.

The J gene is TRBJ1-2, the V gene TRBV24-1; D gene ambiguous. The V and J ends lost 2 bases and 6 bases respectively, with 18 bases between them. The CDR3 is 16 amino acids. Germline values: CDR1 KGHDR, CDR2 SFDVKD. Here the CDR3 reads CATSDSRKPTTDGYTF. CDR3 nucleotide sequence: TGTGCCACCAGTGATTCCCGGAAACCCACTACCGATGGCTACACCTTC.

This clone was observed once. This chain uses TRBV5-4 with TRBJ2-7; D is possibly TRBD1 (6 bases). CDR3 length: 16 amino acids. Germline lookup yields CDR1 SGHNT and CDR2 YYREEE (reference sequence). V was shortened by 0 bases and J by 4 bases, with 17 bases between the two germline ends. The chain's CDR3 is CASSLGTTGKQYEQYF. The CDR3 bases are TGTGCCAGCAGCTTGGGCACCACAGGGAAACAGTACGAGCAGTACTTC.

This sequence joins TRBV9 and TRBJ2-3, with TRBD1 as a possible D gene (5 bases). Germline CDR1 and CDR2: SGDLS and YYNGEE. The V end was cut by 9 bases, the J end by 2 bases, with 16 bases between. The CDR3 spans 14 residues. Written as DNA, the CDR3 is TGTGCCACCGCCCTCGACAGTTTCACAGATACGCAGTATTTT. This codes for CATALDSFTDTQYF.